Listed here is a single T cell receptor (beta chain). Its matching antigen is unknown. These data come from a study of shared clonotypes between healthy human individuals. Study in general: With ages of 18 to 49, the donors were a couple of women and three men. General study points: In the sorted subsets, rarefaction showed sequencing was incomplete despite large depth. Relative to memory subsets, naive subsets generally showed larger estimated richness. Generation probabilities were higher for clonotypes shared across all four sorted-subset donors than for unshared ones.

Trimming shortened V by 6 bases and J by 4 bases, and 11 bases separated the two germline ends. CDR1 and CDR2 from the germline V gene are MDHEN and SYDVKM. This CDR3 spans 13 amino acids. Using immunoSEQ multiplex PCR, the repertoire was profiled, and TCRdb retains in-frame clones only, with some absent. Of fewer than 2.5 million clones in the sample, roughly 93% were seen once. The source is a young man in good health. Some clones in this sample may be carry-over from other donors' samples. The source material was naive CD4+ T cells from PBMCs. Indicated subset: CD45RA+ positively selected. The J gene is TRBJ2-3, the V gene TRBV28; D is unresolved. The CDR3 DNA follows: TGTGCCAGCAGCCACCTTAGGTCAGATACGCAGTATTTT. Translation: CASSHLRSDTQYF.